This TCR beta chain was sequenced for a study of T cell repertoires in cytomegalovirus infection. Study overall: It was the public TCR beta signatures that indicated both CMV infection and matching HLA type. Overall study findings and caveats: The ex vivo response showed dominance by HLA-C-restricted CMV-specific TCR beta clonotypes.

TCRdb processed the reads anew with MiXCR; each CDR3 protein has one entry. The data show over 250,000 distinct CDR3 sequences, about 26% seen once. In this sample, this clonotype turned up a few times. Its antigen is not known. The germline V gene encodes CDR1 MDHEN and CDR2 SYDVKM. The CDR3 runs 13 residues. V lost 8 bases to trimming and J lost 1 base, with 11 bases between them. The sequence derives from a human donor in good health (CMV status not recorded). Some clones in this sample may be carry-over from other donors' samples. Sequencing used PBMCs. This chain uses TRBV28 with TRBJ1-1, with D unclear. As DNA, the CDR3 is TGTGCCAGCCACAGCCACTCGAACACTGAAGCTTTCTTT. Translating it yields CASHSHSNTEAFF.